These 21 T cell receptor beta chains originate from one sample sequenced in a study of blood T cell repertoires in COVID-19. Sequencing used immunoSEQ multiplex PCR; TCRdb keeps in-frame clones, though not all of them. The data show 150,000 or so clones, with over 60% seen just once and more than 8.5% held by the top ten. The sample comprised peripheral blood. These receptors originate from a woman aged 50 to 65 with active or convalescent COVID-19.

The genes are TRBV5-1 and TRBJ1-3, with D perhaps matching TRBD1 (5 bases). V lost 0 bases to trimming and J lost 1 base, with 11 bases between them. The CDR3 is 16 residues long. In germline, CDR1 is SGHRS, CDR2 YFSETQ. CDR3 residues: CASSLAVQGSGNTIYF. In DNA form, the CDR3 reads TGCGCCAGCAGCTTGGCCGTCCAGGGTTCTGGAAACACCATATATTTT.

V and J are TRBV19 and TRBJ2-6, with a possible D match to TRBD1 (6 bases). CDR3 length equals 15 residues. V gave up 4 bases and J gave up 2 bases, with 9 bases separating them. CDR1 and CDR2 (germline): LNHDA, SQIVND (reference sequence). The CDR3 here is CASSTGDPGANVLTF. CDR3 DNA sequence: TGTGCCAGTAGTACAGGGGACCCTGGGGCCAACGTCCTGACTTTC.

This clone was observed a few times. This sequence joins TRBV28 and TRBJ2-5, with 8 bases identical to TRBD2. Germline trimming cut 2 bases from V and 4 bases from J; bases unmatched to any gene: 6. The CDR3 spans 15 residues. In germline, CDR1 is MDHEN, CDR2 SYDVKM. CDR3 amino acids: CASSLGLALRETQYF. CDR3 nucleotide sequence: TGTGCCAGCAGTTTAGGACTAGCCCTAAGAGAGACCCAGTACTTC.

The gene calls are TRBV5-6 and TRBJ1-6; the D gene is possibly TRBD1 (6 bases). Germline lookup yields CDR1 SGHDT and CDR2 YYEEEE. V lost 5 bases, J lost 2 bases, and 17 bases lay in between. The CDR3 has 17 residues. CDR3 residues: CASSLTGRGTYNSPLHF. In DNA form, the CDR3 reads TGTGCCAGCAGTTTGACAGGAAGGGGAACCTATAATTCACCCCTCCACTTT.

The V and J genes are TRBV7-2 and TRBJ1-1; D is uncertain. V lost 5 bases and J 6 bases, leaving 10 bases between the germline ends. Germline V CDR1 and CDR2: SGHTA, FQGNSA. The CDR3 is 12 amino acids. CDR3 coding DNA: TGTGCCAGCAGCGCCGCGTGGTCTGAAGCTTTCTTT. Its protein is CASSAAWSEAFF.

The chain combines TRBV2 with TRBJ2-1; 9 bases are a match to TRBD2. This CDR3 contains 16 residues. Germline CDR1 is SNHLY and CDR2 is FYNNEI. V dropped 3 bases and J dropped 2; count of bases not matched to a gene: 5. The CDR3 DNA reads TGTGCCAGCAGTGATAGGCTAGCGGGAACCTACAATGAGCAGTTCTTC. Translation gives CASSDRLAGTYNEQFF.

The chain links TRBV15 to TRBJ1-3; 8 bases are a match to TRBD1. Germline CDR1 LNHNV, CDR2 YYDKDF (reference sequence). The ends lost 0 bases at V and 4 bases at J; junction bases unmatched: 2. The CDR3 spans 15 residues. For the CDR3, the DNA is TGTGCCACCAGCAGAGACAGGGGGCACGGAAACACCATATATTTT. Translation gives CATSRDRGHGNTIYF.

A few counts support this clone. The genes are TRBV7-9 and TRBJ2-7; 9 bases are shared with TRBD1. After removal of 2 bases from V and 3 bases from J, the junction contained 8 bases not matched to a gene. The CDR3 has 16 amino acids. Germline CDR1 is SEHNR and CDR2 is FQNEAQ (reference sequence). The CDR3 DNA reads TGTGCCAGCAGCTTACTTGGGACAGGGAGGTTCTACGAGCAGTACTTC. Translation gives CASSLLGTGRFYEQYF.

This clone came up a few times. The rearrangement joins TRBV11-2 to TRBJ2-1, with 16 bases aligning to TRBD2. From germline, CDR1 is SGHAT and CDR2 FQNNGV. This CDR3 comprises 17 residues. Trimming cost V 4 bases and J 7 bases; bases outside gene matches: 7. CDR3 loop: CASSSTGLAGGLNEQFF. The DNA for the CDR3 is TGTGCCAGCAGCTCCACGGGACTAGCGGGGGGGCTGAATGAGCAGTTCTTC. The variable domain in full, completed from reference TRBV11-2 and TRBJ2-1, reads EAGVAQSPRYKIIEKRQSVAFWCNPISGHATLYWYQQILGQGPKLLIQFQNNGVVDDSQLPKDRFSAERLKGVDSTLKIQPAKLEDSAVYLCASSSTGLAGGLNEQFFGPGTRLTVL.

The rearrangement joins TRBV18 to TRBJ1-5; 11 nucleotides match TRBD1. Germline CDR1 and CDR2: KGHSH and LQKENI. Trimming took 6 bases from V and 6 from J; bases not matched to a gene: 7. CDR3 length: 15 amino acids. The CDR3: CASSPGTGGVQPQHF. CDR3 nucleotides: TGTGCCAGCTCCCCCGGGACAGGGGGAGTTCAGCCCCAGCATTTT.

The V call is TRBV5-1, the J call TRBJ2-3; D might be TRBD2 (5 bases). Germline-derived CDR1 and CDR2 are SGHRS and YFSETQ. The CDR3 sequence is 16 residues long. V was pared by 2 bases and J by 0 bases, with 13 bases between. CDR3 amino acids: CASSLVGDPSTDTQYF. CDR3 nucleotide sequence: TGCGCCAGCAGCTTAGTGGGAGATCCTAGCACAGATACGCAGTATTTT.

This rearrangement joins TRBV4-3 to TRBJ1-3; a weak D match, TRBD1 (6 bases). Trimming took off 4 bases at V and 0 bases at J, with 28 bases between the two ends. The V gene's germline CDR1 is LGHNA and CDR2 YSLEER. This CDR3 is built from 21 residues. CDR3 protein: CASSPDTPWTVSHSSGNTIYF. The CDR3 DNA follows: TGCGCCAGCAGCCCGGATACACCCTGGACAGTCAGCCATAGCTCTGGAAACACCATATATTTT.

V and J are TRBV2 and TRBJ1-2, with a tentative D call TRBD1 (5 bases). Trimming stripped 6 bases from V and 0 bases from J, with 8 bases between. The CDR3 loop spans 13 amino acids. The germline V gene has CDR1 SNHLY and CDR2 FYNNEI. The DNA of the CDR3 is TGTGCCAGCAGATCCAGGGCTAACTATGGCTACACCTTC. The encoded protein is CASRSRANYGYTF.

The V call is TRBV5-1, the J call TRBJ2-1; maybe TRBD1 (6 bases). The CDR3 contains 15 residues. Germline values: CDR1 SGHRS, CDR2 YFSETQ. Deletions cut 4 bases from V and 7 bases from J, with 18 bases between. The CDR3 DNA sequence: TGCGCCAGCAGCCCGATTGGGGGCCCGGGAAATGAGCAGTTCTTC. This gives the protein CASSPIGGPGNEQFF.

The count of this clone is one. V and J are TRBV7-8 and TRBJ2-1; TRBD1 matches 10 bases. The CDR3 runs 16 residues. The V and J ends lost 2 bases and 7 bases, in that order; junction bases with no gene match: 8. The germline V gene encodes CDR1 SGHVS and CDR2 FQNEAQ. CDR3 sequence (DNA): TGTGCCAGCAGCTTATTCCGACAGGGGGCTGGTAATGAGCAGTTCTTC. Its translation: CASSLFRQGAGNEQFF.

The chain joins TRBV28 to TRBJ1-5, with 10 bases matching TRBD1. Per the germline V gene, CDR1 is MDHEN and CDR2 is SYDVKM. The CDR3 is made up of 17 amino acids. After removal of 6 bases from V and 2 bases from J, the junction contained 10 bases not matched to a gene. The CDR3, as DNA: TGTGCCAGCAGATTAGACAGGGGGCTTATCGGCAATCAGCCCCAGCATTTT. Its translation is CASRLDRGLIGNQPQHF.

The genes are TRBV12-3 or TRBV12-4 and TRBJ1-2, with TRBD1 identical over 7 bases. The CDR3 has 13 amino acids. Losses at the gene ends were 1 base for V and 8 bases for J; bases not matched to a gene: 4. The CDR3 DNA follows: TGTGCCAGCAGTTTAGGACAGGGACGGGGCTACACCTTC. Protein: CASSLGQGRGYTF.

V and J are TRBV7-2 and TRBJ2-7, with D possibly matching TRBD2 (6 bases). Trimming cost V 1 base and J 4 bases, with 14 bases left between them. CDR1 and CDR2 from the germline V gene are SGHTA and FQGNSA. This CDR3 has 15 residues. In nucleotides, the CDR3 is TGTGCCAGCAGCTTAGGGCGGGGTAGTGAGTACGAGCAGTACTTC. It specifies CASSLGRGSEYEQYF. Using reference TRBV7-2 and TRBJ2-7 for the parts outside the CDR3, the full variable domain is GAGVSQSPSNKVTEKGKDVELRCDPISGHTALYWYRQSLGQGLEFLIYFQGNSAPDKSGLPSDRFSAERTGGSVSTLTIQRTQQEDSAVYLCASSLGRGSEYEQYFGPGTRLTVT.

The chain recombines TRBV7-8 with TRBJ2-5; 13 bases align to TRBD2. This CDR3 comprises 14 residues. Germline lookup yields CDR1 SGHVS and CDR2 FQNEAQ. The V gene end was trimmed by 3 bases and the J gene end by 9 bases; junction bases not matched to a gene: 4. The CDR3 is CASSFRTSGSSQYF. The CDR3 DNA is TGTGCCAGCAGCTTTCGGACTAGCGGGAGTTCCCAGTACTTC.

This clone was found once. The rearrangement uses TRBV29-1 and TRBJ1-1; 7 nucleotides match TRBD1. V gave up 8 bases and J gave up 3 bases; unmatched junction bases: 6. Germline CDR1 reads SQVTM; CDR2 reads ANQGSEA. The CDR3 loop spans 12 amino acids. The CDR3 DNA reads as TGCAGCACCCGAGGGGGCCACACTGAAGCTTTCTTT. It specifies CSTRGGHTEAFF.

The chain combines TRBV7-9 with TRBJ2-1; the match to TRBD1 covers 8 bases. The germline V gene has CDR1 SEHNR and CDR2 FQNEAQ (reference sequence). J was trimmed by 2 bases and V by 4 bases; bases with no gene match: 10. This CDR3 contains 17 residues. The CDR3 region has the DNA TGTGCCAGCAGCTCCCGTGGACAGGGTACCCCCTACAATGAGCAGTTCTTC. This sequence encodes CASSSRGQGTPYNEQFF. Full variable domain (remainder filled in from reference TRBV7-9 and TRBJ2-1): DTGVSQNPRHKITKRGQNVTFRCDPISEHNRLYWYRQTLGQGPEFLTYFQNEAQLEKSRLLSDRFSAERPKGSFSTLEIQRTEQGDSAMYLCASSSRGQGTPYNEQFFGPGTRLTVL.